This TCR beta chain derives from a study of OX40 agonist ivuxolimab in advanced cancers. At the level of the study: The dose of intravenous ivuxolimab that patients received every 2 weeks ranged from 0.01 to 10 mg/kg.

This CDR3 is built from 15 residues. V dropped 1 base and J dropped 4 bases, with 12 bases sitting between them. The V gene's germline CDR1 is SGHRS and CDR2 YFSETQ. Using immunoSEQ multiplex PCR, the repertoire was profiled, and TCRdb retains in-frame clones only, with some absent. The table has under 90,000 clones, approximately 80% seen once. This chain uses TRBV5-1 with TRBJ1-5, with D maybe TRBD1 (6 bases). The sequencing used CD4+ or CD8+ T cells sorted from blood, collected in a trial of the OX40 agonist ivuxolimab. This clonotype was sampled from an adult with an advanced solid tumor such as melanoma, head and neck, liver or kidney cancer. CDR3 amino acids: CASSLSPGDNQPQHF. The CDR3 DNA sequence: TGCGCCAGCAGCTTGTCCCCAGGGGATAATCAGCCCCAGCATTTT.